This T cell receptor (beta chain) was profiled in a study of blood T cell repertoires in COVID-19. The wider study: Samples representing acute and convalescent COVID-19 were sourced from the United States, Italy and Spain.

The CDR3 extends over 15 amino acids. CDR1 and CDR2 from the germline V gene are SGHNT and YYREEE (reference sequence). J gave up 0 bases and V 2 bases, and 3 bases lay outside the gene matches. TCRdb's copy holds only in-frame clones and misses some; the assay was immunoSEQ multiplex PCR. The table includes approximately 150,000 clones, approximately 84% detected once. The material sequenced was peripheral blood. V is TRBV5-4 and J is TRBJ2-7; TRBD1 aligns across 9 bases. This receptor was taken from an older woman with acute or convalescent COVID-19. This CDR3 reads CASSFSQGASYEQYF. The CDR3 DNA sequence: TGTGCCAGCAGCTTCTCACAGGGGGCCTCCTACGAGCAGTACTTC.